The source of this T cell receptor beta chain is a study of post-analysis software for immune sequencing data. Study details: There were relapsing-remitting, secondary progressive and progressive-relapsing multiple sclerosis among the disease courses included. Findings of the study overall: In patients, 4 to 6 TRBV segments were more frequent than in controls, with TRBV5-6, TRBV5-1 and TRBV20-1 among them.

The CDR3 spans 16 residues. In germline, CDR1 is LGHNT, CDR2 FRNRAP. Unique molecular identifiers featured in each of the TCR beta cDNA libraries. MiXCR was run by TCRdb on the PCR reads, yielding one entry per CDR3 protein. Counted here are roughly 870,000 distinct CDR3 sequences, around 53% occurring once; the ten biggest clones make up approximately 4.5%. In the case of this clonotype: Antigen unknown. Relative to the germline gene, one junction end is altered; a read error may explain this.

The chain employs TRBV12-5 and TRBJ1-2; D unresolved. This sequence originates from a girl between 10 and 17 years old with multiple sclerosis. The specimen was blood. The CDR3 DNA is TGTGCTAGTGGTTTGGGCTCGACCAGGCTTAACTATGACTACACCTTC. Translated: CASGLGSTRLNYDYTF.